This TCR beta chain was identified during a study of T cells in Graves' hyperthyroidism and ophthalmopathy. TCR beta CDR3 sequences were amplified from RNA transcripts. First-round RT-PCR targeting the TCR CDR3 was performed with the HTBI primer set. TCRdb re-called the multiplex PCR reads through MiXCR, storing one row per CDR3 protein. The sample lists about 300,000 distinct CDR3 sequences; roughly a fifth were seen once. Criteria for exclusion of patients were uncontrolled infection, other autoimmune disease, pregnancy or lactation. Diagnosing involved the use of clinical symptoms, serum thyroxine and TRAb, thyroid ultrasound and orbital computed tomography. Trimming pared 2 bases from V and 1 base from J, leaving 14 bases between. CDR1 and CDR2 (germline): MNHEY, SVGAGI. The CDR3 runs to 16 residues.

Sequencing was carried out using blood. This TCR was sampled from a middle-aged man with Graves' ophthalmopathy. The V call is TRBV6-5, the J call TRBJ1-1, with D perhaps TRBD1 (5 bases). The CDR3 nucleotides are TGTGCCAGCAGTTACGGGGTGGGGCTCAGGAACACTGAAGCTTTCTTT. The encoded protein is CASSYGVGLRNTEAFF.